A single sample is the source of the 10 T cell receptor beta chains below, sequenced in a study of T cells after yellow fever vaccination. TCRdb re-analysed the 5' RACE reads in MiXCR, keeping a single row per CDR3 protein. The table lists fewer than 650,000 distinct CDR3 sequences, just over 20% of them singletons. The source was PBMCs, collected 20 to 25 days after the first yellow fever vaccination. These receptor sequences come from a man younger than 30 who received the YFV17D yellow fever vaccine.

The rearrangement links TRBV7-2 to TRBJ2-3, with 8 bases aligning to TRBD1. The CDR3 is 13 amino acids. The germline V gene encodes CDR1 SGHTA and CDR2 FQGNSA. V shed 5 bases, J shed 6 bases, and the junction held 4 bases outside the gene matches. The CDR3 spells CASSNQGADTQYF. The CDR3 nucleotides are TGTGCCAGCAGCAACCAGGGGGCGGATACGCAGTATTTT.

There are a few counts of this clonotype. One end of the junction is discordant with germline, which a read error may explain. This sequence joins TRBV7-7 and TRBJ2-2; D might be TRBD1 (6 bases). CDR1 and CDR2 from the germline V gene are SSHAT and FNYEAQ (reference sequence). The CDR3 spans 14 residues. CDR3 nucleotide sequence: TGTGCTAGCAGCCCAGGACAGCGAACCGGGGAGCTGTTTTTT. Amino acid sequence: CASSPGQRTGELFF.

The chain employs TRBV7-9 and TRBJ2-1, with 7 nucleotides matching TRBD2. In germline, CDR1 is SEHNR, CDR2 FQNEAQ (reference sequence). The CDR3 is made up of 16 amino acids. J was trimmed by 9 bases and V by 1 base; bases with no gene match: 12. The CDR3 loop reads CASSLGVVAGAGEQFF. Here the CDR3 DNA reads TGTGCCAGCAGCTTAGGAGTAGTAGCGGGCGCTGGTGAGCAGTTCTTC. The complete variable domain, with remaining parts taken from reference TRBV7-9 and TRBJ2-1, reads DTGVSQNPRHKITKRGQNVTFRCDPISEHNRLYWYRQTLGQGPEFLTYFQNEAQLEKSRLLSDRFSAERPKGSFSTLEIQRTEQGDSAMYLCASSLGVVAGAGEQFFGPGTRLTVL.

This sequence joins TRBV6-1 and TRBJ1-5, with D uncertain. CDR3 length equals 16 residues. Per the germline V gene, CDR1 is MNHNS and CDR2 is SASEGT. The V end was cut by 2 bases, the J end by 2 bases, with 13 bases between. The CDR3 here is CASSELGVLGNQPQHF. DNA of the CDR3: TGTGCCAGCAGTGAACTCGGGGTCTTGGGCAATCAGCCCCAGCATTTT.

The chain uses TRBV5-6 and TRBJ1-2; D is unresolved. V gave up 2 bases and J gave up 0 bases, with 11 bases separating them. Germline V gives CDR1 SGHDT, CDR2 YYEEEE. CDR3 size: 15 residues. The CDR3 here is CASSFVGEANYGYTF. The CDR3 nucleotides read TGTGCCAGCAGCTTCGTCGGGGAAGCTAACTATGGCTACACCTTC.

This clonotype came up many times. The chain joins TRBV28 to TRBJ2-3, with a weak D call TRBD1 (5 bases). CDR3 size: 13 residues. V was shortened by 6 bases and J by 1 base, with 8 bases between the two germline ends. Germline CDR1 is MDHEN and CDR2 is SYDVKM. CDR3 coding DNA: TGTGCCAGCAGCAGGGATGGCACAGATACGCAGTATTTT. Amino acid sequence: CASSRDGTDTQYF.

The chain is built from TRBV25-1 and TRBJ2-5, with 8 bases matching TRBD1. J gave up 1 base and V 6 bases, and 7 bases lay outside the gene matches. Germline CDR1 reads MGHDK; CDR2 reads SYGVNS. This CDR3 has 15 residues. CDR3 in DNA: TGTGCCAGCAGCCAGGGACAGGTACGCCAAGAGACCCAGTACTTC. Protein product: CASSQGQVRQETQYF.

This clonotype was seen a few times. This rearrangement joins TRBV7-2 to TRBJ2-2, with D uncertain. The CDR3 consists of 15 residues. Trimming removed 5 bases from V and 0 bases from J, with 10 bases in between. Germline CDR1 SGHTA, CDR2 FQGNSA. CDR3 bases: TGTGCCAGCAGCCCTCAGCGAACGAACACCGGGGAGCTGTTTTTT. Translated, it gives CASSPQRTNTGELFF.

This chain uses TRBV6-6 with TRBJ1-5, with no clear D. Between the trimmed V and J ends, which lost 4 bases and 0 bases, there was a span of 4 bases. Germline CDR1 is MNHNY and CDR2 is SVGAGI (reference sequence). This CDR3 spans 13 amino acids. This chain's CDR3 is CASSFISNQPQHF. The DNA for the CDR3 is TGTGCCAGCAGTTTTATTAGCAATCAGCCCCAGCATTTT.

This clonotype was counted only a few times. The V call is TRBV9, the J call TRBJ2-1; D uncertain. The CDR3 runs 15 residues. Germline V gives CDR1 SGDLS, CDR2 YYNGEE. V was shortened by 3 bases and J by 0 bases, with 10 bases between the two germline ends. The chain's CDR3 is CASSGTVGSYNEQFF. The DNA of the CDR3 is TGTGCCAGCAGCGGGACGGTCGGCTCCTACAATGAGCAGTTCTTC.